Sequencing of this T cell receptor (beta chain) was carried out in a study of regulatory T cells in long-lasting Graves disease. Regarding the study as a whole: Persistent Graves' cases showed lower TCR diversity than newly diagnosed cases.

Building of the TCR beta libraries involved iRepertoire HTBI primers and Arm-PCR of CDR3 regions. TCRdb analysed the multiplex PCR reads with MiXCR anew, one entry per CDR3 protein. In the table there are more than 450,000 distinct CDR3 sequences, 12% of which are singletons. Time point noted: newly diagnosed GD, antithyroid drugs for less than 3 months. RNA isolated from PBMCs was used to make the TCR library. At least ten counts were recorded for this clonotype. The target antigen is unknown. The sample was also linked to a second study, of T cells in Graves' hyperthyroidism and ophthalmopathy.

This clonotype originated in a woman in her 30s with Graves disease. Sequenced material: peripheral blood mononuclear cells (PBMCs), taken at new diagnosis, from a patient treated with antithyroid drugs.

CDR3 nucleotides: TGTGCCAGCAGTACACAGGGGCACAATGAAAAACTGTTTTTT. It translates to CASSTQGHNEKLFF. The J gene is TRBJ1-4, the V gene TRBV2; 7 bases map to TRBD1. The germline V gene encodes CDR1 SNHLY and CDR2 FYNNEI. The length of the CDR3 is 14 residues. Trimming cost V 5 bases and J 5 bases; bases outside gene matches: 5.